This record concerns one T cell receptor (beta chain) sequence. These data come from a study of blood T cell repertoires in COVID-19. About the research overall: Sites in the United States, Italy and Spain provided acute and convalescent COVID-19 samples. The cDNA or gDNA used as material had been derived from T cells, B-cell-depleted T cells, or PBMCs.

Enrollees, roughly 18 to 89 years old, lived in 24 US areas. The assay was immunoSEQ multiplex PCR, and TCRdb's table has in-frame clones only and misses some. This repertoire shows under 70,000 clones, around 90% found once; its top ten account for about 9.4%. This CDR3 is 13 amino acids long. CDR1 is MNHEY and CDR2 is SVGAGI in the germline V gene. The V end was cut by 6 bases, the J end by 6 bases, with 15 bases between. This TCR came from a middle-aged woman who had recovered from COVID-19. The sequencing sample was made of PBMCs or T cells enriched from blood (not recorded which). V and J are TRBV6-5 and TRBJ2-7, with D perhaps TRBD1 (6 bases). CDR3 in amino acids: CASRTSQGREQYF. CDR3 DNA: TGTGCCAGCAGGACATCACAGGGACGCGAGCAGTACTTC.